This T cell receptor (beta chain) was sequenced in a study of cytomegalovirus exposure and HLA in healthy donors. Trimming shortened V by 0 bases and J by 5 bases, and 7 bases separated the two germline ends. CDR1 and CDR2 (germline): SEHNR, FQNEAQ (reference sequence). The CDR3 runs to 13 residues. This clone was picked up one time. What it binds is unknown. The PCR made use of 60 Vbeta and 13 Jbeta primers. Clones were read by immunoSEQ multiplex PCR, and TCRdb kept only the in-frame ones, dropping some. Of roughly 220,000 clones listed, 75% to 85% are singletons. Donors likely had unrecorded immune exposures despite being nominally healthy when sampled. Study results and limitations: Analysis was carried out at a later point, and it linked a missense DCLRE1C variant to TCR beta V- and J-gene trimming. Previously analyzed data showed that most TCR beta V segments were productive at a frequency of about 87% or about 30%.

Specimen: PBMCs. The receptor was derived from a woman in her thirties or forties in good health and CMV-seronegative. V gene TRBV7-9 combines with J gene TRBJ2-5; D might be TRBD1 (5 bases). CDR3: CASSLAGRETQYF. In DNA, the CDR3 is TGTGCCAGCAGCTTAGCGGGGCGCGAGACCCAGTACTTC.